This entry describes one T cell receptor beta chain. This CDR3 has 12 amino acids. Trimming removed 3 bases at V and 7 bases at J, with 9 bases between. The germline CDR1 and CDR2 sequences are SGHVS and FNYEAQ. These data belong to a study of regulatory T cells in long-lasting Graves disease. Time point here: newly diagnosed GD, antithyroid drugs for less than 3 months. PBMC RNA served as the TCR library source. Investigators prepared the TCR beta libraries by applying iRepertoire HTBI primers and Arm-PCR of CDR3 regions. TCRdb passed the multiplex PCR reads through MiXCR, listing each CDR3 protein once. This sample has some 350,000 distinct CDR3 sequences, with roughly 16% found just once. These same data were also listed under a study on T cells in Graves' hyperthyroidism and ophthalmopathy.

The source was peripheral blood mononuclear cells (PBMCs), collected at new diagnosis, from a patient treated with antithyroid drugs. The sequence came from a woman aged 18-30 years with Graves disease. The chain uses TRBV7-6 and TRBJ1-1; D might be TRBD1 (6 bases). The CDR3 DNA is TGTGCCAGCAGCTTGGACAGCGTTGAAGCTTTCTTT. This gives the protein CASSLDSVEAFF.